The rows below give T cell receptor beta chains drawn from one sample of a study of regulatory T cells in long-lasting Graves disease. TCRdb called the multiplex PCR reads again in MiXCR, with one record for every CDR3 protein. The sample includes a few hundred thousand distinct CDR3 sequences, under 20% of them seen just once. These data were likewise used in another study, on T cells in Graves' hyperthyroidism and ophthalmopathy.

The input for sequencing was peripheral blood mononuclear cells (PBMCs), taken at new diagnosis, from a patient treated with antithyroid drugs. These receptors were taken from a woman under 30 with Graves disease. Each CDR3 is given with its conserved first and last residue. The order of the fields is V gene, CDR3 length, CDR3 protein.

TRBV4-2,16,CASSLGQATGGETQYF
TRBV2,12,CASSEARQPQHF
TRBV6-1,13,CARSDGPSYEQYF
TRBV20-1,16,CSARGRQGRNTGELFF
TRBV2,15,CASSERRAPYNEQFF
TRBV5-1,14,CASSRAFLPTEAFF
TRBV5-1,16,CASSVGQGSGANVLTF
TRBV20-1,15,CSASTGGSMTDTQYF
TRBV24-1,16,CATSRPTTGGAGELFF
TRBV2,17,CASSVLLGRTFNQPQHF
TRBV12-3/TRBV12-4,14,CASSPGPGANVLTF
TRBV11-2,11,CAGSSRETQYF
TRBV28,17,CARRRTSGGDSEETQYF
TRBV6-2/TRBV6-3,20,CASSYRSGNRVFYGNTEAFF
TRBV5-1,14,CASSLGNSGNTIYF